What follows is one T cell receptor (beta chain) and its context. Per the germline V gene, CDR1 is LGHDT and CDR2 is YNNKEL (reference sequence). V was pared by 0 bases and J by 7 bases, with 8 bases of the junction left unmatched. This CDR3 has 16 residues. The data are from a study of blood T cell repertoires in COVID-19. Background on the study: Collection of acute and convalescent COVID-19 samples took place in the United States, Italy and Spain.

Study members were between about 18 and 100 years old and lived in approximately 25 US regions. In assigning cohorts, the study relied on participant-reported clinical history. Only in-frame clones appear in the TCRdb table, and some are missing; sequencing was by immunoSEQ multiplex PCR. The data hold about 160,000 clones, with about four fifths observed a single time. Sample: PBMCs or T cells enriched from blood (not recorded which). The V call is TRBV3-1 (or the pseudogene TRBV3-2), the J call TRBJ1-4; 7 bases are a match to TRBD1. This TCR was sampled from a woman between 45 and 60 years old in a cohort exposed to, infected with or recovered from COVID-19 (not recorded which). As DNA, the CDR3 is TGTGCCAGCAGCCAAGAGAGGAGGGCAGGGGGTGAAAAACTGTTTTTT. This translates into CASSQERRAGGEKLFF.